The 22 T cell receptor beta chains reported below all come from one sample, sequenced in a study of cytomegalovirus exposure and HLA in healthy donors. 60 Vbeta and 13 Jbeta primers were used in PCR. TCRdb's copy holds only in-frame clones and misses some; the assay was immunoSEQ multiplex PCR. The table lists over 150,000 clones, 80% to 85% of them singletons. What was sequenced was PBMCs. All receptors derive from a boy aged 2 to 10 in good health and CMV-seronegative.

This chain joins TRBV10-3 and TRBJ1-3; possible D gene TRBD1, 6 bases. Germline-derived CDR1 and CDR2 are ENHRY and SYGVKD. The CDR3 extends over 16 amino acids. The germline V and J ends were trimmed by 2 bases and 3 bases, with 14 bases remaining between them. CDR3 sequence reads: CAISEPTGLGGNTIYF. CDR3 coding DNA: TGTGCCATCAGTGAGCCGACAGGCCTTGGTGGAAACACCATATATTTT.

The count of this clone is one. The genes are TRBV5-1 and TRBJ1-1; 10 bases fit TRBD1. CDR3 length equals 16 residues. J was trimmed by 1 base and V by 4 bases; bases with no gene match: 7. Germline assignment: CDR1 SGHRS and CDR2 YFSETQ. The CDR3 is CASSRYGTGENTEAFF. The CDR3 coding sequence is TGCGCCAGCAGCCGTTACGGGACAGGGGAGAACACTGAAGCTTTCTTT.

The chain links TRBV12-5 to TRBJ2-3, with 14 bases matching TRBD2. Germline V CDR1 and CDR2: LGHNT, FRNRAP. The CDR3 is 18 amino acids. The J segment lost 5 bases and the V segment lost 1 base, leaving 8 bases of the junction unmatched. The CDR3 coding sequence is TGTGCTAGTGGTTTGGGTCAGGGACTAGCGGGAGCGAAAGATACGCAGTATTTT. Translating gives CASGLGQGLAGAKDTQYF.

The chain couples TRBV2 to TRBJ2-3, with no clear D. Per germline, CDR1 SNHLY and CDR2 FYNNEI. Trimming pared 0 bases from V and 1 base from J, leaving 5 bases between. The length of the CDR3 is 14 residues. CDR3 residues: CASSEAVGTDTQYF. For the CDR3, the DNA is TGTGCCAGCAGTGAAGCTGTCGGCACAGATACGCAGTATTTT.

This chain connects TRBV27 to TRBJ1-2; no definite D call. The CDR3 sequence is 13 residues long. Germline V gene lookup returns CDR1 MNHEY and CDR2 SMNVEV (reference sequence). Trimming shortened V by 2 bases and J by 4 bases, and 8 bases separated the two germline ends. Here the CDR3 DNA reads TGTGCCAGCAGTTTAAGCCCCTTCTATGGCTACACCTTC. Residues: CASSLSPFYGYTF.

The V and J genes are TRBV5-7 and TRBJ1-5; D remains ambiguous. TRBV5-7 is an ORF for which the function is uncertain. This CDR3 has 14 residues. The germline V and J ends were trimmed by 3 bases and 3 bases, with 10 bases remaining between them. The DNA for the CDR3 is TGTGCCAGCAGCTATGGGAGCCCCAATCAGCCCCAGCATTTT. This gives the protein CASSYGSPNQPQHF.

This clone was observed a handful of times. The chain combines TRBV6-5 with TRBJ1-1; D gene unclear. Trimming left V 6 bases short and J 5 bases short, with 13 bases between. The germline V gene has CDR1 MNHEY and CDR2 SVGAGI. The CDR3 is 13 amino acids. The CDR3 sequence: CASSRTSVTEAFF. The CDR3 coding sequence is TGTGCCAGCAGCCGTACGAGTGTGACTGAAGCTTTCTTT.

This clone was observed a few times. The chain combines TRBV10-3 with TRBJ2-5, with 7 bases aligning to TRBD2. The V gene end was trimmed by 7 bases and the J gene end by 3 bases; junction bases not matched to a gene: 5. There are 13 residues in the CDR3. In germline, CDR1 is ENHRY, CDR2 SYGVKD. This CDR3 reads CAITRTSEETQYF. Here the CDR3 DNA reads TGTGCCATCACCCGAACTAGCGAAGAGACCCAGTACTTC.

This chain links TRBV4-1 with TRBJ2-1; maybe TRBD2 (5 bases). The germline gives CDR1 MGHRA, CDR2 YSYEKL. This CDR3 has 13 residues. V was pared by 3 bases and J by 7 bases, with 10 bases between. For the CDR3, the DNA is TGCGCCAGCAGCCACAGTACGGGAAATGAGCAGTTCTTC. Translating it yields CASSHSTGNEQFF.

The V and J genes are TRBV30 and TRBJ2-2; 12 bases match TRBD2. The trim removed 3 bases at V and 2 bases at J, leaving 1 base unmatched. CDR1 is GTSNPN and CDR2 is SVGIG in the germline V gene (reference sequence). This CDR3 is built from 15 residues. CDR3 DNA sequence: TGTGCCTGGAGCGGACTAGCGGGAAACACCGGGGAGCTGTTTTTT. The encoded protein is CAWSGLAGNTGELFF.

V is TRBV18 and J is TRBJ2-5; D perhaps matches TRBD2 (5 bases). Germline CDR1 reads KGHSH; CDR2 reads LQKENI. The V end lost 3 bases, the J end lost 5 bases, and 10 bases lay between the germline ends. The CDR3 totals 13 residues. The CDR3 bases are TGTGCCAGCTCACCCCGGACTGAGGAGACCCAGTACTTC. It codes for CASSPRTEETQYF. Looking up the rest from reference TRBV18 and TRBJ2-5 gives the full variable domain: NAGVMQNPRHLVRRRGQEARLRCSPMKGHSHVYWYRQLPEEGLKFMVYLQKENIIDESGMPKERFSAEFPKEGPSILRIQQVVRGDSAAYFCASSPRTEETQYFGPGTRLLVL.

This sequence joins TRBV7-9 and TRBJ1-2, with 7 bases that match TRBD1. The CDR3 is 14 residues long. The germline gives CDR1 SEHNR, CDR2 FQNEAQ (reference sequence). V dropped 3 bases and J dropped 8; count of bases not matched to a gene: 9. CDR3 nucleotide sequence: TGTGCCAGCAGCTTTAGGGACAGCCTCTACGGCTACACCTTC. The encoded protein is CASSFRDSLYGYTF.

The chain combines TRBV28 with TRBJ2-7; D perhaps matches TRBD2 (5 bases). CDR1 and CDR2 (germline): MDHEN, SYDVKM. This CDR3 is 12 amino acids long. Trimming shortened V by 4 bases and J by 4 bases, and 8 bases separated the two germline ends. The CDR3 protein is CASSSRTYEQYF. The CDR3, as DNA: TGTGCCAGCAGTTCAAGGACTTACGAGCAGTACTTC.

The V gene is TRBV19, the J gene TRBJ2-2; 8 nucleotides align to TRBD1. The CDR3 has 15 residues. Germline V CDR1 and CDR2: LNHDA, SQIVND (reference sequence). V lost 6 bases, J lost 0 bases, and 3 bases stayed unmatched. CDR3 residues: CASSRDRSNTGELFF. The CDR3 nucleotides are TGTGCCAGTAGCAGGGACAGGTCGAACACCGGGGAGCTGTTTTTT.

The CDR3 region has the DNA TGTGCCAGCAGCCAACAGGGATTAGGAACTGAAGCTTTCTTT. Translated, it gives CASSQQGLGTEAFF. The rearrangement joins TRBV14 to TRBJ1-1; D is perhaps TRBD1 (5 bases). The CDR3 is 14 amino acids. The germline V and J ends were trimmed by 2 bases and 5 bases, with 12 bases remaining between them. The germline V gene encodes CDR1 SGHDN and CDR2 FVKESK.

A note on this clone: Additional DNA sequences in this sample encode the identical CDR3. The chain recombines TRBV28 with TRBJ1-5; D is undetermined. Germline V gene sequence: CDR1 MDHEN, CDR2 SYDVKM. V was trimmed by 6 bases and J by 9 bases, leaving 12 bases between them. The CDR3 loop spans 12 amino acids. CDR3 DNA sequence: TGTGCCAGCAGCTTACCCTCTCCGCCCCAGCATTTT. It translates to CASSLPSPPQHF.

The rearrangement links TRBV19 to TRBJ2-1, with 9 bases aligning to TRBD1. Trimming removed 4 bases from V and 5 bases from J; junction bases left unmatched: 9. CDR3 length: 16 amino acids. CDR1 and CDR2 from the germline V gene are LNHDA and SQIVND (reference sequence). Here the CDR3 reads CASSRDREGGHNEQFF. The CDR3 DNA follows: TGTGCCAGTAGTAGGGACAGGGAAGGGGGGCACAATGAGCAGTTCTTC.

This chain uses TRBV5-1 with TRBJ2-7, with TRBD2 matching over 10 bases. J lost 2 bases, V lost 0 bases, and 2 bases had no gene match. CDR1 and CDR2 from the germline V gene are SGHRS and YFSETQ. The length of the CDR3 is 15 residues. CDR3 DNA: TGCGCCAGCAGCTTGGGAGCGGGAGGGCCCTACGAGCAGTACTTC. It codes for CASSLGAGGPYEQYF.

To note about this clone: One end of the junction is discordant with germline, which a read error may explain. The chain uses TRBV7-7 and TRBJ2-1; no clear D gene. The CDR3 is 14 residues long. Per the germline V gene, CDR1 is SSHAT and CDR2 is FNYEAQ (reference sequence). This CDR3 reads CASSLSTGYNEQFF. CDR3 coding DNA: TGTGCTAGCAGCTTGAGTACTGGCTACAATGAGCAGTTCTTC.

This chain uses TRBV7-8 with TRBJ2-7, with 12 bases fitting TRBD1. The CDR3 has 17 residues. Per germline, CDR1 SGHVS and CDR2 FQNEAQ. With 2 bases clipped from V and 1 base from J, the junction kept 6 bases outside the gene matches. The CDR3, as DNA: TGTGCCAGCAGCTTAATGCCGGGACAGGGGGCTTCCTACGAGCAGTACTTC. Its translation is CASSLMPGQGASYEQYF.

This CDR3 is CASSFPREGSYEQYF. CDR3 coding DNA: TGTGCCAGCAGCTTTCCCCGGGAGGGGTCCTACGAGCAGTACTTC. The chain uses TRBV5-4 and TRBJ2-7; 8 nucleotides agree with TRBD2. Germline values: CDR1 SGHNT, CDR2 YYREEE (reference sequence). The junction had 5 bases not matched to a gene; V was cut back by 2 bases and J by 1 base. The CDR3 spans 15 residues.

This clone was picked up one time. The CDR3 DNA is TGCGCCAGCAGCTTTTACAGGGGCAGGAACACCGGGGAGCTGTTTTTT. It is translated as CASSFYRGRNTGELFF. V and J are TRBV5-1 and TRBJ2-2; 7 bases are shared with TRBD1. The CDR3 runs to 16 residues. Trimming took 2 bases from V and 1 from J; bases not matched to a gene: 5. Looked up from germline, CDR1 is SGHRS and CDR2 is YFSETQ.